This note documents a single TCR beta chain sequence. Antigen specificity is unknown. This CDR3 spans 15 amino acids. Germline lookup yields CDR1 SGHTA and CDR2 FQGTGA. V was clipped by 5 bases and J by 7 bases; unmatched bases: 8. The data belong to a study of T cell repertoires in ileal Crohn's disease. Study at large: Median disease duration was approximately eight years; 35% smoked at surgery.

Method: immunoSEQ multiplex PCR; TCRdb's copy keeps in-frame clones and lacks some. The top ten hold less than 7% of the sample, which has 25,000 to 35,000 clones, roughly 81% seen once. Study-wide findings and caveats: All patients with clonality above 26.8% had endoscopic recurrence.

Adults with ileal or ileocolonic Crohn's disease and an indication for resection were eligible. This sequence was found in an adult with Crohn's disease. The rearrangement uses TRBV7-3 and TRBJ2-1, with 10 bases aligning to TRBD2. The sample was ileal tissue. CDR3 residues: CASSPRAGGPNEQFF. The CDR3 DNA is TGTGCCAGCAGCCCTAGAGCGGGGGGGCCGAATGAGCAGTTCTTC.